A single sample is the source of the 22 T cell receptor beta chains below, sequenced in a study of T cell clonotyping in hematopoietic cell transplantation. The protocol was immunoSEQ multiplex PCR, while the TCRdb copy is restricted to in-frame clones and leaves out a portion. This table has 12,000 to 15,000 clones, approximately 95% appearing once. The sample here was PBMCs, taken 30 days after allogeneic stem cell transplant. Receptor source: a male patient over 55 who had an allogeneic stem cell transplant from an unrelated donor, so the T cells may come from the graft donor. Some clones in this sample may be carry-over from other donors' samples.

This clone was seen a single time. The J gene is TRBJ1-1, the V gene TRBV7-9; D gene unclear. V lost 5 bases to trimming and J lost 3 bases, with 10 bases between them. Per the germline V gene, CDR1 is SEHNR and CDR2 is FQNEAQ (reference sequence). The CDR3 is 13 residues long. The CDR3 DNA is TGTGCCAGCAGCGACCGGAGGGACACTGAAGCTTTCTTT. Translation gives CASSDRRDTEAFF.

The chain employs TRBV6-1 and TRBJ2-1; D not certain. Between the trimmed V and J ends, which lost 1 base and 0 bases, there was a span of 13 bases. The germline CDR1 and CDR2 sequences are MNHNS and SASEGT. This CDR3 is built from 17 residues. CDR3 in amino acids: CASSEGGWGSSYNEQFF. The CDR3 coding sequence is TGTGCCAGCAGTGAAGGGGGTTGGGGAAGCTCCTACAATGAGCAGTTCTTC.

This chain links TRBV4-1 with TRBJ2-2; maybe TRBD2 (6 bases). The CDR3 runs to 16 residues. CDR1 is MGHRA, CDR2 YSYEKL, per germline. V lost 1 base and J lost 6, with 15 bases in between. The CDR3 DNA is TGCGCCAGCAGCCAAGGCGAGGCTAGCGTGGCCGGGGAGCTGTTTTTT. It encodes CASSQGEASVAGELFF.

This chain uses TRBV6-1 with TRBJ1-1, with no clear D. This CDR3 region has 16 residues. Germline values: CDR1 MNHNS, CDR2 SASEGT. V lost 3 bases and J lost 1, with 15 bases in between. In DNA form, the CDR3 reads TGTGCCAGCAGTGAGGTCTGGGCAGTTGGGAACACTGAAGCTTTCTTT. It is translated as CASSEVWAVGNTEAFF.

This CDR3 is CASSSGQQNTEAFF. The CDR3 region has the DNA TGTGCCAGCAGCTCGGGACAGCAGAACACTGAAGCTTTCTTT. The V gene is TRBV7-9, the J gene TRBJ1-1; 7 bases map to TRBD1. The CDR3 is 14 residues long. Germline loops: CDR1 SEHNR, CDR2 FQNEAQ (reference sequence). J gave up 1 base and V 4 bases, and 3 bases lay outside the gene matches.

Relative to its sample, this clone is medium-sized (0.01 to 0.1%). The V gene is TRBV11-3, the J gene TRBJ2-7; 10 bases are shared with TRBD2. V gave up 6 bases and J gave up 5 bases; unmatched junction bases: 4. CDR3 length equals 13 residues. The germline CDR1 and CDR2 sequences are SGHNT and YENEEA. As DNA, the CDR3 is TGTGCCAGCAGGGCTAGCGGGAGCGACGAGCAGTACTTC. Its protein product is CASRASGSDEQYF.

The chain is built from TRBV6-1 and TRBJ1-2; D gene uncertain. The CDR3 runs to 12 residues. The germline V and J ends were trimmed by 8 bases and 4 bases, with 11 bases remaining between them. The V gene's germline CDR1 is MNHNS and CDR2 SASEGT. This CDR3 is CASRGTLYGYTF. The CDR3 DNA follows: TGTGCCAGCCGAGGAACTCTCTATGGCTACACCTTC.

J is TRBJ2-7 and V is TRBV10-3; maybe TRBD2 (6 bases). CDR1 and CDR2 from the germline V gene are ENHRY and SYGVKD. The CDR3 length is 12 residues. V lost 8 bases and J lost 0, with 8 bases in between. The CDR3 sequence: CAIGTLSYEQYF. The CDR3 region has the DNA TGTGCCATCGGGACTCTCTCCTACGAGCAGTACTTC.

The gene calls are TRBV5-6 and TRBJ2-7; possible D gene TRBD1, 5 bases. The CDR3 extends over 13 amino acids. V was clipped by 3 bases and J by 2 bases, with 9 bases between them. Germline CDR1 and CDR2: SGHDT and YYEEEE. The CDR3 here is CASSSHRPYEQYF. The CDR3 DNA reads TGTGCCAGCAGCTCCCACAGGCCCTACGAGCAGTACTTC.

The chain links TRBV7-9 to TRBJ2-3; no clear D gene. Germline values: CDR1 SEHNR, CDR2 FQNEAQ (reference sequence). V gave up 5 bases and J gave up 2 bases, with 5 bases separating them. The CDR3 has 12 amino acids. CDR3 amino acids: CASSPATDTQYF. In nucleotides, the CDR3 is TGTGCCAGCAGCCCCGCCACAGATACGCAGTATTTT.

The DNA for the CDR3 is TGTGCCAGCAGCAAGACGCCGGGACAGGGCCAGTACTTC. This codes for CASSKTPGQGQYF. The V call is TRBV9, the J call TRBJ2-5; TRBD1 aligns across 9 bases. V was pared by 4 bases and J by 10 bases, with 8 bases of the junction left unmatched. The CDR3 loop spans 13 amino acids. CDR1 and CDR2 from the germline V gene are SGDLS and YYNGEE.

The genes are TRBV6-1 and TRBJ1-5; D is possibly TRBD1 (5 bases). Trimming took off 5 bases at V and 2 bases at J, with 10 bases between the two ends. This CDR3 has 14 residues. CDR1 MNHNS and CDR2 SASEGT come from the germline V gene. In DNA form, the CDR3 reads TGTGCCAGCAGTTCCAGGGAGGGCAATCAGCCCCAGCATTTT. Its protein product is CASSSREGNQPQHF.

V and J are TRBV19 and TRBJ1-5; D is ambiguous. V was trimmed by 0 bases and J by 2 bases, leaving 2 bases between them. Germline values: CDR1 LNHDA, CDR2 SQIVND (reference sequence). This CDR3 is 13 amino acids long. The CDR3 loop reads CASSIDGNQPQHF. The DNA for the CDR3 is TGTGCCAGTAGTATAGATGGCAATCAGCCCCAGCATTTT.

In DNA, the CDR3 is TGTGCCAGCAGCTGGGGGGACTTCTCCTACGAGCAGTACTTC. It encodes CASSWGDFSYEQYF. V usage is TRBV5-4 and J usage is TRBJ2-7, with D tentatively TRBD2 (6 bases). The CDR3 totals 14 residues. V was pared by 3 bases and J by 0 bases, with 10 bases between. Germline V CDR1 and CDR2: SGHNT, YYREEE (reference sequence).

The chain's CDR3 is CASSKGQGISSYGYTF. CDR3 nucleotides: TGTGCCAGTAGTAAGGGACAGGGTATCAGTAGCTATGGCTACACCTTC. V is TRBV19 and J is TRBJ1-2, with TRBD1 matching over 9 bases. Unmatched junction bases numbered 10, after V lost 4 bases and J lost 4 bases. The length of the CDR3 is 16 residues. Germline V gene sequence: CDR1 LNHDA, CDR2 SQIVND (reference sequence).

The chain joins TRBV6-6 to TRBJ1-2; 7 nucleotides agree with TRBD1. This CDR3 has 15 residues. Germline values: CDR1 MNHNY, CDR2 SVGAGI (reference sequence). The junction had 12 bases not matched to a gene; V was cut back by 6 bases and J by 5 bases. The chain's CDR3 is CASRFDREYSYGYTF. In DNA form, the CDR3 reads TGTGCCAGCAGATTCGACAGGGAATACTCTTATGGCTACACCTTC.

J is TRBJ2-4 and V is TRBV19; maybe TRBD1 (6 bases). The CDR3 is 13 residues long. Germline V lookup: CDR1 LNHDA, CDR2 SQIVND (reference sequence). The V and J ends lost 11 bases and 1 base respectively, with 12 bases between them. CDR3 DNA sequence: TGTGCCGGGGGAGACAGGGCCAAAAACATTCAGTACTTC. It yields the protein CAGGDRAKNIQYF. Together with reference TRBV19 and TRBJ2-4, the CDR3 gives the full variable domain: DGGITQSPKYLFRKEGQNVTLSCEQNLNHDAMYWYRQDPGQGLRLIYYSQIVNDFQKGDIAEGYSVSREKKESFPLTVTSAQKNPTAFYLCAGGDRAKNIQYFGAGTRLSVL.

The chain joins TRBV11-1 to TRBJ1-1; D is ambiguous. Between the trimmed V and J ends, which lost 3 bases and 1 base, there was a span of 9 bases. Germline CDR1 is SGHAT and CDR2 is FQDESV (reference sequence). This CDR3 contains 14 residues. The CDR3 spells CASSFDTKNTEAFF. The CDR3 region has the DNA TGTGCCAGCAGCTTTGACACAAAGAACACTGAAGCTTTCTTT.

This chain uses TRBV11-2 with TRBJ2-7; D is uncertain. The CDR3 is made up of 11 amino acids. The germline V gene encodes CDR1 SGHAT and CDR2 FQNNGV. V was trimmed by 2 bases and J by 5 bases, leaving 4 bases between them. The CDR3 is CASSLTHEQYF. The CDR3 DNA reads as TGTGCCAGCAGCTTAACCCACGAGCAGTACTTC.

This clone appeared once. This chain uses TRBV4-1 with TRBJ1-2, with TRBD1 as a possible D gene (6 bases). The CDR3 contains 13 residues. Trimming cost V 1 base and J 14 bases, with 17 bases left between them. Germline CDR1 and CDR2: MGHRA and YSYEKL. As DNA, the CDR3 is TGCGCCAGCAGCCAAGTCCTACAGGGTTCTAATACCTTC. It specifies CASSQVLQGSNTF.

This rearrangement joins TRBV6-1 to TRBJ2-7; 12 bases align to TRBD2. Per the germline V gene, CDR1 is MNHNS and CDR2 is SASEGT. V lost 8 bases to trimming and J lost 2 bases; unmatched junction nucleotides: 4. CDR3 length: 14 residues. In nucleotides, the CDR3 is TGTGCCAGCGGACTAGCGGGACGGGCCTACGAGCAGTACTTC. It translates to CASGLAGRAYEQYF.

This clone was detected once. J is TRBJ1-1 and V is TRBV19; no firm D call. From germline, CDR1 is LNHDA and CDR2 SQIVND (reference sequence). Trimming stripped 2 bases from V and 2 bases from J, with 6 bases between. The CDR3 runs 13 residues. For the CDR3, the DNA is TGTGCCAGTAGTATAACAGACAACACTGAAGCTTTCTTT. As protein: CASSITDNTEAFF.